This TCR beta chain was sequenced during a study of T cell changes during pregnancy in multiple sclerosis. The CDR3 is 13 amino acids. The V end lost 5 bases, the J end lost 5 bases, and 12 bases lay between the germline ends. The germline CDR1 and CDR2 sequences are MGHDK and SYGVNS. The protocol was immunoSEQ multiplex PCR, while the TCRdb copy is restricted to in-frame clones and leaves out a portion. The repertoire has some 110,000 clones, roughly nine tenths of them found once; the top ten carry 1.6%. This clone was seen more than once but under ten times. The sample here was peripheral blood, taken before pregnancy. The sequence derives from a female donor with multiple sclerosis, enrolled in a pregnancy study. V usage is TRBV25-1 and J usage is TRBJ1-2; maybe TRBD1 (5 bases). CDR3 nucleotides: TGTGCCAGCAGTCCCAGGCCAGGGTATGGCTACACCTTC. Translation: CASSPRPGYGYTF.